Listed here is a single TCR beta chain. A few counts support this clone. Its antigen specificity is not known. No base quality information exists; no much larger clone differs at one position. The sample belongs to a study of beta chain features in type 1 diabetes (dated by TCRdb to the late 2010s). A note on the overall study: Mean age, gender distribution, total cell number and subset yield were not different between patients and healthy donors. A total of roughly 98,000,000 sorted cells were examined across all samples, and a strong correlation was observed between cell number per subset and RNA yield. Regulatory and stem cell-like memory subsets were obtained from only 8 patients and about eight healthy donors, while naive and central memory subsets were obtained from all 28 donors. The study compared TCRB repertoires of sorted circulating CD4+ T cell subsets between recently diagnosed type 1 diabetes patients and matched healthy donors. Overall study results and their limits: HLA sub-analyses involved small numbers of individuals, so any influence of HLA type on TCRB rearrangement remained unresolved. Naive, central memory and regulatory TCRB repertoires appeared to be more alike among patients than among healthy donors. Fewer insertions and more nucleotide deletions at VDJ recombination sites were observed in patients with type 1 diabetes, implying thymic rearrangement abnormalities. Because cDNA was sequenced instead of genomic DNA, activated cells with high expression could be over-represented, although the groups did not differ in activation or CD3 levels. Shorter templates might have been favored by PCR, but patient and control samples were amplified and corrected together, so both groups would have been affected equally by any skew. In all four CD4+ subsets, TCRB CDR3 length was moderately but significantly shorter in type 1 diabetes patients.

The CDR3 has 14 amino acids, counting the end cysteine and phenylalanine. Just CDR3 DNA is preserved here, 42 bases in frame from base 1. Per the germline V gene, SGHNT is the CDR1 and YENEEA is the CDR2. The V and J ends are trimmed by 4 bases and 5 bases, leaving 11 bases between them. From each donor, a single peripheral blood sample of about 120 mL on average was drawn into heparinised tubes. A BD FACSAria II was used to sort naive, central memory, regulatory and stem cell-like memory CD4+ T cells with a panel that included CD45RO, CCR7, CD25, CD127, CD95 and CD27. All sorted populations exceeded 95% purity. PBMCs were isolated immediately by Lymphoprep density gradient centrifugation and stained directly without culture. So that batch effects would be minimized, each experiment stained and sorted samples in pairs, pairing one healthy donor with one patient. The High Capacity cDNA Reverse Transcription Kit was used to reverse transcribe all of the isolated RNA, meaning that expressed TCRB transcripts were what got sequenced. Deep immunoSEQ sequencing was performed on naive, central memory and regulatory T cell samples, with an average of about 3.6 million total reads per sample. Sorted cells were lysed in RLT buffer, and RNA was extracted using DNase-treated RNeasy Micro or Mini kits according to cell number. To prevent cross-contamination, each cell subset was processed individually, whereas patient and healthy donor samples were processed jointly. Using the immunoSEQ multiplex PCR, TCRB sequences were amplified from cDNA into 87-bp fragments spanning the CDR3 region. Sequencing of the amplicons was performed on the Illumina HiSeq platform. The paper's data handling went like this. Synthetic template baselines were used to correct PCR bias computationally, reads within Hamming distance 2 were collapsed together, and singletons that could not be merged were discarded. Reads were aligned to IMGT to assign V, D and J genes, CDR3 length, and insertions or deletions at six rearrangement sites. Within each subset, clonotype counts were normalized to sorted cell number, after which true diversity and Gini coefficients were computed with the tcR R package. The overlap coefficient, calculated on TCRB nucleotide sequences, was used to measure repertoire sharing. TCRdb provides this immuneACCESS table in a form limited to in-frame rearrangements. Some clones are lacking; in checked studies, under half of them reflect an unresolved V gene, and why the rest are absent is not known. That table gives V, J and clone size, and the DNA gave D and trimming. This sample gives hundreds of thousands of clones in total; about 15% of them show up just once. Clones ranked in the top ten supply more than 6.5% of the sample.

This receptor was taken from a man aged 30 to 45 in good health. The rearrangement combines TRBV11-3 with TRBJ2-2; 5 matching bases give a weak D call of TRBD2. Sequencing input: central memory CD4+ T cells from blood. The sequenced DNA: TGTGCCAGCAGCTCCCGGGAACCAACCGGGGAGCTGTTTTTT. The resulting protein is CASSSREPTGELFF.